These T cell receptor beta chains were read from a single sample in a study of shared T cell receptors in the human thymus. Data came from immunoSEQ multiplex PCR; TCRdb stores just in-frame clones and leaves some out. The sample contains hundreds of thousands of clones, approximately 83% of which appear only once. The sample was also reused in another study, on human thymus T cells.

Sequenced: thymocytes. Source of these receptors: a girl under two years old with a congenital heart defect. The conserved cysteine and the conserved F or W are not part of the CDR3 here. Clone size appears in some rows only: once, few, many, or a class for an expanded clone.

TRBV2	19	-	ASSEGRPMGLRRDWADTQY
TRBV9	13	once	ASSGETGIYSPLH
TRBV10-2	11	-	ASGGGREKTQY
TRBV9	17	few	ASSSPRAGDPDQYNEQF
TRBV19	15	-	ASSRAYGPGDDYGYT
TRBV2	14	once	ASRQTGTVMNTEAF
TRBV5-1	16	-	ASSLSGDRAGGAYEQY
TRBV6-5	12	-	ASSYRGENQPQH
TRBV11-2	11	-	ASTSGGPDEQY
TRBV13	14	-	ASSLEPSRGTGELF
TRBV5-1	17	-	ASSKGGLAGDSGYNEQF
TRBV19	17	few	ASSPGALNRGFGQEKLF
TRBV27	15	once	ASSPESLARWMETQY
TRBV7-9	13	-	ASSLGQGVRNEQY
TRBV5-6	13	-	ASSLQGWANEKLF
TRBV6-5	14	-	ASSYDPGQTQETQY
TRBV29-1	13	-	SVLGLAGSYNEQF
TRBV7-8	12	-	ASSPDSNSDTQY
TRBV5-1	12	-	ASSLVGGSYEQY
TRBV11-1	13	once	ASSLAGFRGNTIY